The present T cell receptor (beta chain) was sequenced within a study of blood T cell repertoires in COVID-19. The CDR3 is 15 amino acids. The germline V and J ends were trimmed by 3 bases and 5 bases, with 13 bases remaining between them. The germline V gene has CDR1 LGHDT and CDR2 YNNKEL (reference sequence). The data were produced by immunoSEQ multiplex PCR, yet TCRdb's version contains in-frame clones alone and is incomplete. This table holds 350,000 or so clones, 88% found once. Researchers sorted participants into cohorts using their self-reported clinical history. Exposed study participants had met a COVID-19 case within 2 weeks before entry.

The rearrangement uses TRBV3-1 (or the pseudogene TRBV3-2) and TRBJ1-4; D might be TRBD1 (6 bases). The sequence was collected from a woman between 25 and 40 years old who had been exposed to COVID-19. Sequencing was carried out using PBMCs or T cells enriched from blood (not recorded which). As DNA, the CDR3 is TGTGCCAGCAGCCACGGGGCCGACAGGAATGAAAAACTGTTTTTT. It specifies CASSHGADRNEKLFF.